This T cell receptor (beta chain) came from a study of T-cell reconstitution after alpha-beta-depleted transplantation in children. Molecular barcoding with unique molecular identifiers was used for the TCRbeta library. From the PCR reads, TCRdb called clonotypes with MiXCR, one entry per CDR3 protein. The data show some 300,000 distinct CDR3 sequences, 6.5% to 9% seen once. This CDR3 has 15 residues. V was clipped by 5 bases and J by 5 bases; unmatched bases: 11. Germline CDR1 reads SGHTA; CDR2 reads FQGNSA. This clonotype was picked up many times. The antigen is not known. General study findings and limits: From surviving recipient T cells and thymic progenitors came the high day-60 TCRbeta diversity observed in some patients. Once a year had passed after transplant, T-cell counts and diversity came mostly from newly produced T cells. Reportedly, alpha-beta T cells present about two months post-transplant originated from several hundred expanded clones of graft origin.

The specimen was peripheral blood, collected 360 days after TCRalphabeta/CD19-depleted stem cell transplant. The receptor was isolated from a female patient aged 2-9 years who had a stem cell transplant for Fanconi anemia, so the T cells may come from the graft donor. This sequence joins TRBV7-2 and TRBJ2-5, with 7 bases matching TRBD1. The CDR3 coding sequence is TGTGCCAGCAGCGGCCAGACAGGGTTACGGGAGACCCAGTACTTC. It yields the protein CASSGQTGLRETQYF.